One sample yielded the 7 T cell receptor beta chains listed below, sequenced in a study of Tregs in tolerant kidney transplant recipients. Generated by immunoSEQ multiplex PCR, the TCRdb table keeps only in-frame clones and is missing some. The sample lists about 8,300 clones; just under 35% were seen once. FACS sorting followed an approximately 6-day coculture of CFSE-labeled recipient PBMCs with irradiated graft donor PBMCs. These receptors are not linked to any known antigen. The sample in question was CD8+ T cells from blood cultured with allogeneic cells, obtained before the transplant. Source of these receptors: a human patient who received a combined kidney and bone marrow transplant.

This clone rates as medium-sized (0.01 to 0.1%). The genes are TRBV4-1 and TRBJ2-7; TRBD2 matches at 10 bases. This CDR3 is built from 15 residues. The V segment lost 3 bases and the J segment 2 bases; nucleotides outside the gene matches: 4. The germline gives CDR1 MGHRA, CDR2 YSYEKL. DNA for the CDR3: TGCGCCAGCAGCCACCTAGCGGGGGCAGCCTACGAGCAGTACTTC. Its translation: CASSHLAGAAYEQYF.

The chain's CDR3 is CSVRFQGATEAFF. The DNA for the CDR3 is TGCAGCGTCCGCTTTCAGGGGGCGACTGAAGCTTTCTTT. V usage is TRBV29-1 and J usage is TRBJ1-1; 8 bases are shared with TRBD1. Germline assignment: CDR1 SQVTM and CDR2 ANQGSEA. CDR3 length: 13 amino acids. V gave up 6 bases and J gave up 5 bases; unmatched junction bases: 8.

The chain joins TRBV7-2 to TRBJ1-1; no clear D gene. The CDR3 spans 13 residues. Germline V lookup: CDR1 SGHTA, CDR2 FQGNSA. Trimming removed 1 base at V and 1 base at J, with 4 bases between. The CDR3 DNA follows: TGTGCCAGCAGCTTAGTCAGGAACACTGAAGCTTTCTTT. This translates into CASSLVRNTEAFF.

V usage is TRBV27 and J usage is TRBJ2-3, with a tentative D call TRBD1 (5 bases). Trimming cost V 5 bases and J 1 base, with 16 bases left between them. Germline V gene data show CDR1 as MNHEY and CDR2 as SMNVEV (reference sequence). The length of the CDR3 is 16 residues. CDR3 coding DNA: TGTGCCAGCAGTCCACTCAGGGTACGGGGCACAGATACGCAGTATTTT. This encodes CASSPLRVRGTDTQYF.

This clone showed up just once. The chain combines TRBV28 with TRBJ2-7, with TRBD1 identical over 9 bases. CDR3 size: 16 residues. Germline V lookup: CDR1 MDHEN, CDR2 SYDVKM. Trimming took 5 bases from V and 3 from J; bases not matched to a gene: 11. This CDR3 is CASSPSGQGYYYEQYF. CDR3 DNA: TGTGCCAGCAGTCCCTCGGGACAGGGTTATTACTACGAGCAGTACTTC.

In its sample, this clone was seen a few times. The chain links TRBV11-1 to TRBJ2-7; maybe TRBD2 (5 bases). The CDR3 sequence is 13 residues long. V shed 2 bases and J shed 4 bases, with 9 bases lying between them. The germline gives CDR1 SGHAT, CDR2 FQDESV (reference sequence). The CDR3 reads CASSLRTGYEQYF. Written as DNA, the CDR3 is TGTGCCAGCAGCTTAAGGACGGGGTACGAGCAGTACTTC.

This clone was recorded a few times. V gene TRBV7-7 combines with J gene TRBJ2-7; TRBD1 might be the D (5 bases). There are 13 residues in the CDR3. Germline assignment: CDR1 SSHAT and CDR2 FNYEAQ (reference sequence). V was shortened by 2 bases and J by 3 bases, with 8 bases between the two germline ends. CDR3 DNA: TGTGCCAGCAGCTTATCCCAGGGCTACGAGCAGTACTTC. Protein: CASSLSQGYEQYF.